This TCR beta chain was sequenced for a study of cytomegalovirus exposure and HLA in healthy donors (dated by TCRdb to 2016 to 2017). About the full investigation: In an earlier analysis of 587 of the donors, 250 to 350 Gb of sequence data and 90 million to 120 million unique TCR beta sequences from 150 million to 200 million T cells were reported. About 280 gigabases of sequencing data and 78 million or so unique TCR sequences were included in an early release covering about 700 HLA-typed donors. The genetic ancestry cluster associated with self-reported Caucasian donors included around 76% of the roughly 360 genotyped donors. The aim of the study was to test whether cataloging public T cell receptors could identify signatures of past pathogen exposure. Using immunosequencing, the study profiled T cell repertoires from 666 subjects and related those repertoires to cytomegalovirus serostatus. Besides the first cohort of roughly 640 subjects, a separate validation cohort made up of 120 different subjects was used. The study combined high-throughput TCR immunosequencing, statistical association of individual TCRs with disease status, and machine learning to predict cytomegalovirus infection status. A later analysis re-examined previously published TCR beta repertoires from several hundred donors and added high-resolution HLA genotyping to investigate patterns of TCR occurrence. Rather than drawing on any new phenotypic data, the later analysis identified candidate immune exposures from TCR beta sequences and the way those sequences occurred across donors. In an earlier analysis of 500 to 650 of the donors, high-throughput TCR beta sequencing was used to judge whether each TCR beta V gene segment behaved as functional or pseudogenic. Donor age, sex, ethnicity and CMV serostatus were collected together with the repertoire data. In a later genetic analysis, genome-wide SNP genotypes for about 55% of the roughly 700 donors were used, and that subset was treated as a discovery cohort. All discovery cohort repertoires had been generated on a single sequencing platform. Class I and class II HLA loci were covered by the typing at four-digit resolution. Typing coverage varied by locus: roughly 620-640 donors for A, B, C, DRB1 and DQB1; more than 500 for DQA1; approximately 610 for DPA1; approximately 470 for DPB1. Because of strong linkage in the cohort, five DR-DQ haplotypes were treated as single units for association and clustering. Across about 370 genotyped donors of the cohort, an average of approximately 220,000 unique TCR beta nucleotide sequences per donor were sequenced, and 15% to 20% of those sequences were non-productive.

On the study overall, not on this receptor specifically: In a later genetic analysis, a missense DCLRE1C variant was associated with V-gene and J-gene trimming of TCR beta chains, and the association was replicated in an independent cohort. HLA typing was unavailable for some donors at each locus, so association tests used only the typed subset. The earlier analysis of some 540 of the donors excluded approximately 15 rarely observed V segments, including chromosome 9 orphons, because counts were too low. In an earlier analysis of approximately 590 of the donors, most TCR beta V segments were observed in productive rearrangements about 90% or about 30% of the time, broadly matching IMGT annotations. A further reported finding was that TCR beta sequences accurately predicted the HLA-A and HLA-B alleles for most subjects in the first cohort. According to a later analysis, parvovirus B19, influenza, CMV and Epstein-Barr virus appeared linked to several top co-occurrence clusters. The authors suggested that the approach could potentially be extended to other disease states and immunological phenotypes. The classifier was reported to diagnose cytomegalovirus status with high specificity and sensitivity in both the original and validation cohorts. The study gave a list of under 200 TCR beta chains associated with cytomegalovirus. Some IMGT-functional V segments, including TRBV6-2 and TRBV6-3, could not be told apart with the 87-base-pair reads, so those segments were excluded. In a later analysis, HLA-associated TCR beta chains were found to be more clonally expanded and to have lower generation probabilities than equally common non-associated chains. In a later analysis, TCR association rates were found to vary across HLA loci, with the most associated TCRs seen for DRB1 alleles and the fewest for HLA-C alleles. Three of the identified cytomegalovirus-associated TCR beta chains were confirmed in vitro to be specific for cytomegalovirus antigens. In this cohort, only TCR beta chains were sequenced, and detectable features were limited by the absence of alpha or paired-chain data. In a later analysis, around 17,000 TCR beta sequences were associated with specific HLA alleles at a false discovery rate of 0.05. The only immune exposure information available for the cohort was CMV serostatus. Correlated functional status among segregating V segments might reflect linkage disequilibrium, but an unknown experimental factor could not be ruled out. Across donors, most TCR sequences were observed very rarely, whereas some public TCRs were present in many individuals. According to a later genetic analysis, donors in an Asian-associated ancestry cluster had fewer N-insertions in productive TCRs than the roughly 670-donor mean. When HLA alleles, especially DR and DQ, strongly co-occurred, attributing TCR associations to individual alleles was difficult. A group of highly shared sequence variants was considered likely to be a technical artifact of the sequencing pipeline. Roughly uniform sequencing depth across donors was assumed in presence/absence analyses, although this assumption may not hold. According to a later analysis, most CMV-associated TCR beta chains appeared to be HLA-restricted, and the HLA associations seemed to be driven largely by CMV exposure.

On this clone itself: Its antigen remains undetermined. Base qualities are not at hand, and no much larger clone is one base apart.

The cohort comprised fewer than 750 healthy bone marrow donors. At the time of sampling, every cohort member was nominally healthy, though immune exposures that went unrecorded were likely present. The donor tested CMV seronegative, placing the donor among the 350 to 400 seronegative members of the cohort. Every donor gave a peripheral blood sample, and the peripheral blood mononuclear cells from that sample were used for TCR beta sequencing. The Qiagen DNeasy Blood Extraction Kit was used to extract genomic DNA from the blood cell samples. Taken from the germline V gene (reference sequence), the CDR1 and CDR2 loops are MNHEY and SMNVEV. Relative to germline, V is missing 5 bases and J is missing 2 bases, with 8 bases of the junction outside any gene match. Its CDR3 holds 16 amino acids, cysteine through phenylalanine. The read is trimmed to its CDR3 DNA, 48 bases read in frame from base 1. Libraries came from the immunoSEQ multiplex PCR assay. For the multiplex PCR, a mixture combining 60 forward primers for TCR Vbeta segments and 13 reverse primers for TCR Jbeta segments was used. Amplification of the CDR3 region of rearranged TCR beta genes was performed with a multiplex PCR assay on genomic DNA. The amplified TCR beta libraries were sequenced on the Illumina HiSeq System as 87-base-pair reads. In the authors' own workflow: A later analysis counted approximately 76 million unique TCR beta chains across the 666 repertoires, and 10 million to 12 million of these chains were shared by at least two donors. Raw reads were error-corrected and collapsed into unique sequences with a nearest-neighbor algorithm that merged closely related sequences to remove PCR and sequencing errors. CDR3 sequences were aligned to IMGT reference sequences to assign V, D and J gene segments. For a sequence to be retained, a match of at least six nucleotides to both a V gene segment and a J gene segment was required. Rearrangements were called productive when the CDR3 lacked stop codons and stayed in frame with V and J; all others were non-productive. CDR3 was defined by IMGT convention, running from the second conserved V-encoded cysteine to the conserved J-encoded phenylalanine. The earlier analysis of roughly 590 of the donors excluded any sequence lacking an unambiguous match to a single V gene segment. In an earlier analysis of some 590 of the donors, a V segment was called functional when productive rearrangements were above 56.7%, and segregating when the standard deviation between donors exceeded 5%. A statistical classification framework was built to diagnose cytomegalovirus status from the catalog of TCR beta chain sequences. V and J gene assignment, in a later analysis, came from comparing TCR nucleotide sequences with IMGT/GENE-DB human TR gene sequences. Using the TCRdist pipeline, a later analysis assigned CDR3 sequences along with most-parsimonious VDJ recombination scenarios. In a later analysis, every TCR beta chain was defined by the combination of its CDR3 amino acid sequence and its V-gene family, and reads without a unique V-gene family were dropped. To address suspected cross-contamination and a sequencing artifact, a later analysis removed several hundred highly shared, low-generation-probability nucleotide sequences. In a later analysis, a clonal expansion index was calculated for each public chain from normalized within-repertoire ranks of inferred template counts. A later analysis computed generation probabilities with a VDJ recombination model fitted to out-of-frame rearrangements, and checked the results against IGoR. Hypergeometric tests were used in a later analysis to score TCR-TCR, TCR-HLA and TCR-CMV co-occurrence, with a repertoire-size bias correction applied to the TCR pairs. False discovery rates were estimated in a later analysis by permuting HLA or CMV assignments 20 times. In a later analysis, co-occurring TCRs were grouped using DBSCAN, with TCRdist sequence similarity added in when clustering inside HLA-allele-positive subsets. For co-occurrence clustering, repertoires with fewer than 30,000 or more than 120,000 public chains were excluded, along with five repertoires with anomalous nucleotide sharing. The table comes from immuneACCESS by way of TCRdb, which keeps in-frame sequences with V and J called. Part of the clones is missing from these tables; in studies checked, under half for an unresolved V gene and the rest for unknown reasons. The DNA was the basis for D and trimming; V, J and clone size are from that table. This sample gives around 180,000 clones in total; roughly 80% of them show up just once. The leading ten clones occupy roughly 5% of the sample.

What was sequenced was PBMCs. The chain joins TRBV27 to TRBJ2-3, with 9 bases matching TRBD1. This clonotype originated in a middle-aged man in good health and CMV-seronegative. The DNA is TGTGCCAGCAGTCCCCGGACAGGGGCGAACACAGATACGCAGTATTTT. The translation is CASSPRTGANTDTQYF.